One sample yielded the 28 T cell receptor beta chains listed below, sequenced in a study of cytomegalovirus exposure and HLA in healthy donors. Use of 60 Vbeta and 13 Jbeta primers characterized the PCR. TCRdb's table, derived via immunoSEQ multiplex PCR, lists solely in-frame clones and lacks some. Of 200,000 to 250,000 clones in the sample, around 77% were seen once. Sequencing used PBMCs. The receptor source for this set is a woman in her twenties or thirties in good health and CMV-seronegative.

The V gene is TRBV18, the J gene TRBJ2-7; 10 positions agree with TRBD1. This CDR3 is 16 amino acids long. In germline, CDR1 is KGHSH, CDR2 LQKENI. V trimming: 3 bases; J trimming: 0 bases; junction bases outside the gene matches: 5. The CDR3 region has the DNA TGTGCCAGCTCACCCGGGACAGGGGCGATCTCCTACGAGCAGTACTTC. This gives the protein CASSPGTGAISYEQYF. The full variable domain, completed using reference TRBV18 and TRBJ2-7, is NAGVMQNPRHLVRRRGQEARLRCSPMKGHSHVYWYRQLPEEGLKFMVYLQKENIIDESGMPKERFSAEFPKEGPSILRIQQVVRGDSAAYFCASSPGTGAISYEQYFGPGTRLTVT.

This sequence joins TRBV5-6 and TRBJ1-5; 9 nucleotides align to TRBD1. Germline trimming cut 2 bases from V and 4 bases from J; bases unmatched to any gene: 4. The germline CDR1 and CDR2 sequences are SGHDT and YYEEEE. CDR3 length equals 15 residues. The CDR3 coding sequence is TGTGCCAGCAGCTTATGGGACAGGGAAAATCAGCCCCAGCATTTT. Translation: CASSLWDRENQPQHF.

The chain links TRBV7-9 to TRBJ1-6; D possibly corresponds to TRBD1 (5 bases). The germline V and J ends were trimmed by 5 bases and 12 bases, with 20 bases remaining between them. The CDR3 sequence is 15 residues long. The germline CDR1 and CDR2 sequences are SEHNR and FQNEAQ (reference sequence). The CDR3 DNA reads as TGTGCCAGCAGCACCGGGACTGGGGGAGATGGACCCCTCCACTTT. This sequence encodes CASSTGTGGDGPLHF. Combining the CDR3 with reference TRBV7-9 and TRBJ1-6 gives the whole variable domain DTGVSQNPRHKITKRGQNVTFRCDPISEHNRLYWYRQTLGQGPEFLTYFQNEAQLEKSRLLSDRFSAERPKGSFSTLEIQRTEQGDSAMYLCASSTGTGGDGPLHFGNGTRLTVT.

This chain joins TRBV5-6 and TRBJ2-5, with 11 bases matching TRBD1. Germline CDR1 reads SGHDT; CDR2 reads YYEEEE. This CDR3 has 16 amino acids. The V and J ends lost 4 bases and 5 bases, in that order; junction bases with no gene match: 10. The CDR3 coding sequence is TGTGCCAGCAGCCCACCCCGGACAGGGGGCCGGGAGACCCAGTACTTC. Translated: CASSPPRTGGRETQYF. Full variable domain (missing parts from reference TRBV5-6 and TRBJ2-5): DAGVTQSPTHLIKTRGQQVTLRCSPKSGHDTVSWYQQALGQGPQFIFQYYEEEERQRGNFPDRFSGHQFPNYSSELNVNALLLGDSALYLCASSPPRTGGRETQYFGPGTRLLVL.

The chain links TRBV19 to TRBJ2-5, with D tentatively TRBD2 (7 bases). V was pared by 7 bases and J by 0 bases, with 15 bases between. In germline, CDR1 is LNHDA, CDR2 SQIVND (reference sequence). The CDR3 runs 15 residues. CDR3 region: CASNPRGADQETQYF. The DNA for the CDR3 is TGTGCCAGTAACCCTCGGGGGGCGGACCAAGAGACCCAGTACTTC.

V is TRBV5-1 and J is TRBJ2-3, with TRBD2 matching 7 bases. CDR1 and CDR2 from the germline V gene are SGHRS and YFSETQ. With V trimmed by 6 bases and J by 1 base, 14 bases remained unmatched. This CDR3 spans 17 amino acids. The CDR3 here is CASNARGSGGGTDTQYF. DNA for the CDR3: TGCGCCAGCAACGCCCGCGGGAGTGGGGGGGGCACAGATACGCAGTATTTT. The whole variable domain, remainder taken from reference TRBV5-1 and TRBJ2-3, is KAGVTQTPRYLIKTRGQQVTLSCSPISGHRSVSWYQQTPGQGLQFLFEYFSETQRNKGNFPGRFSGRQFSNSRSEMNVSTLELGDSALYLCASNARGSGGGTDTQYFGPGTRLTVL.

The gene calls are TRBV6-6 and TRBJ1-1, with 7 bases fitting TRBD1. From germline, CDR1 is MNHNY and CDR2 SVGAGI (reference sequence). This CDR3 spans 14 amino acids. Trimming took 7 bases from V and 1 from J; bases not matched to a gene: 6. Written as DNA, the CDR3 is TGTGCCAGCAATTGGTGGGACAGGAACACTGAAGCTTTCTTT. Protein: CASNWWDRNTEAFF.

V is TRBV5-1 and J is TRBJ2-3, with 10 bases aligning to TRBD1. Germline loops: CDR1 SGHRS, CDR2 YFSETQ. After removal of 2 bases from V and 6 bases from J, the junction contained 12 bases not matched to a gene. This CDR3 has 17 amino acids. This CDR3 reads CASSFITGQGSEDTQYF. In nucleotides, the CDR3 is TGCGCCAGCAGCTTCATTACGGGACAGGGGTCCGAGGATACGCAGTATTTT.

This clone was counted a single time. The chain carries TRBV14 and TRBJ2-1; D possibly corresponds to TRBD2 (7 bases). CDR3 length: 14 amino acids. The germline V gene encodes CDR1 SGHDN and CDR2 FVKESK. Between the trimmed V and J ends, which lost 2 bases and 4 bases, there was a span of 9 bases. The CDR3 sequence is CASSQRGGYNEQFF. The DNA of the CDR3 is TGTGCCAGCAGCCAAAGGGGGGGTTACAATGAGCAGTTCTTC.

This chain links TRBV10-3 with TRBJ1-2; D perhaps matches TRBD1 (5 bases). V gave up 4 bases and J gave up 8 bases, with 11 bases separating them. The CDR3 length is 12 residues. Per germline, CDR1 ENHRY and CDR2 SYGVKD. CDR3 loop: CAISGNRPGYTF. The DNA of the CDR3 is TGTGCCATCAGTGGGAACAGGCCAGGCTACACCTTC.

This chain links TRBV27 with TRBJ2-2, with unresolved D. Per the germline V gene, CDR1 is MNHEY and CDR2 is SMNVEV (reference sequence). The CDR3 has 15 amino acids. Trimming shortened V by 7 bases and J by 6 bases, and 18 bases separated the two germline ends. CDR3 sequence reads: CASTIDRVGSGELFF. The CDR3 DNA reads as TGTGCCAGCACCATAGATCGGGTAGGATCCGGGGAGCTGTTTTTT.

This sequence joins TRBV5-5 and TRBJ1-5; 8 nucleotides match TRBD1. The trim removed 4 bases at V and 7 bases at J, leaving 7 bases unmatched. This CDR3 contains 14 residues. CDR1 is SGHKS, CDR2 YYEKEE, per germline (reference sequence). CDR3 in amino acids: CASSVTGGDQPQHF. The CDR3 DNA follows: TGTGCCAGCAGCGTTACAGGGGGGGACCAGCCCCAGCATTTT.

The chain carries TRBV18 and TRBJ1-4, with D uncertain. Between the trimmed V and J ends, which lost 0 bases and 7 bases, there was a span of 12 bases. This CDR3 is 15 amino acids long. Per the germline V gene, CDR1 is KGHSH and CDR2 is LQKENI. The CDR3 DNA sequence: TGTGCCAGCTCACCACCATCCGGGCGGGGTGAAAAACTGTTTTTT. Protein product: CASSPPSGRGEKLFF.

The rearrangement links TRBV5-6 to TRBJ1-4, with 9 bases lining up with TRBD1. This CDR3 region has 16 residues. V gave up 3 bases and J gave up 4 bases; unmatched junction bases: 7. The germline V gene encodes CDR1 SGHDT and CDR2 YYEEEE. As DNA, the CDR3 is TGTGCCAGCAGCTCGCTGGGACAGGGTAATAATGAAAAACTGTTTTTT. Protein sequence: CASSSLGQGNNEKLFF.

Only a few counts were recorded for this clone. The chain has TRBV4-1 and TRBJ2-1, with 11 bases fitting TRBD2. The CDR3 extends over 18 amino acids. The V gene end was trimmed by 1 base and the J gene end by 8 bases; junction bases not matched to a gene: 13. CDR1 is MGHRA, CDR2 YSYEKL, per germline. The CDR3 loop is CASSQAIAGGQVGYEQFF. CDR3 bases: TGCGCCAGCAGCCAAGCAATAGCGGGGGGGCAGGTCGGCTATGAGCAGTTCTTC.

The CDR3 region has the DNA TGTGCCAGCAGCCGGGACAGGGGGCAAACAGATACGCAGTATTTT. Its protein product is CASSRDRGQTDTQYF. The chain links TRBV7-9 to TRBJ2-3, with 12 positions matching TRBD1. Trimming removed 5 bases from V and 3 bases from J; junction bases left unmatched: 3. CDR3 size: 15 residues. CDR1 and CDR2 (germline): SEHNR, FQNEAQ (reference sequence).

The CDR3 region is CATSRDRGGETQYF. The CDR3 nucleotides are TGTGCCACCAGCAGAGATCGGGGAGGCGAGACCCAGTACTTC. The V call is TRBV15, the J call TRBJ2-5, with a weak D call TRBD2 (6 bases). Trimming took off 0 bases at V and 5 bases at J, with 10 bases between the two ends. The CDR3 is 14 residues long. Looked up from germline, CDR1 is LNHNV and CDR2 is YYDKDF (reference sequence). The entire variable domain, with the rest obtained from reference TRBV15 and TRBJ2-5, is as follows: DAMVIQNPRYQVTQFGKPVTLSCSQTLNHNVMYWYQQKSSQAPKLLFHYYDKDFNNEADTPDNFQSRRPNTSFCFLDIRSPGLGDTAMYLCATSRDRGGETQYFGPGTRLLVL.

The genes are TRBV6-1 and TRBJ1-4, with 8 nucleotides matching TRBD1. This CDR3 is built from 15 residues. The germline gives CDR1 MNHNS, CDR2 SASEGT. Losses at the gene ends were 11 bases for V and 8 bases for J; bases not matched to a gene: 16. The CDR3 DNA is TGTGCCGGCAACCGATGGCCAGGGGGCGGAGAAAAACTGTTTTTT. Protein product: CAGNRWPGGGEKLFF.

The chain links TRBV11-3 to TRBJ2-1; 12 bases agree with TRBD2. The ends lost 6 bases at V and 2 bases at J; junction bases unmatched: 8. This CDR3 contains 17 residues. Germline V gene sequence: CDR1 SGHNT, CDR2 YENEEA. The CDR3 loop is CASSGGGLAGPYNEQFF. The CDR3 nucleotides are TGTGCCAGCAGTGGGGGGGGACTAGCGGGCCCCTACAATGAGCAGTTCTTC.

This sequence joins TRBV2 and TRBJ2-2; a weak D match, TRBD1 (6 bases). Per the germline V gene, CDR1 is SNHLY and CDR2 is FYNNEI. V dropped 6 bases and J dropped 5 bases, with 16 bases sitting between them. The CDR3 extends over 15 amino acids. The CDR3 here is CASSQQTGSTGELFF. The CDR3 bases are TGTGCCAGCAGCCAGCAGACAGGTTCAACCGGGGAGCTGTTTTTT.

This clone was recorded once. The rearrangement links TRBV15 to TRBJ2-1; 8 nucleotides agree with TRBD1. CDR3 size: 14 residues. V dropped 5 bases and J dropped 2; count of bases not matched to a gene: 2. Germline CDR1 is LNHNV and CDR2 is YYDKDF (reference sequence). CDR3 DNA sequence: TGTGCCACCAGCCCCAGGGGGCCCTACAATGAGCAGTTCTTC. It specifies CATSPRGPYNEQFF.

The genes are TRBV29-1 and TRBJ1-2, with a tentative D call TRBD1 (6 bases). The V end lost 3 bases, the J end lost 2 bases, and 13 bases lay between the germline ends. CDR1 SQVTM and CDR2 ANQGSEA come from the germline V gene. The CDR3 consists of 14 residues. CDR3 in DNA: TGCAGCGTTGAGGGGGGGGGCGCCAACTATGGCTACACCTTC. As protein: CSVEGGGANYGYTF.

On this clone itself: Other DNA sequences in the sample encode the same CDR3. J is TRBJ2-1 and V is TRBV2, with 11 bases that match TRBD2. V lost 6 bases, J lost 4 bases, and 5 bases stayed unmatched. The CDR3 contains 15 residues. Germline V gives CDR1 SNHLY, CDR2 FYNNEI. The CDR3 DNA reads TGTGCCAGCAGCGAAACTAGCGGGGGATACAATGAGCAGTTCTTC. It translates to CASSETSGGYNEQFF.

CDR3 in amino acids: CASSSNPGQGPTEAFF. The DNA of the CDR3 is TGCGCCAGCAGCTCTAATCCGGGACAGGGGCCCACTGAAGCTTTCTTT. The chain carries TRBV5-1 and TRBJ1-1; 10 positions agree with TRBD1. Germline V gene lookup returns CDR1 SGHRS and CDR2 YFSETQ. This CDR3 region has 16 residues. Losses at the gene ends were 3 bases for V and 4 bases for J; bases not matched to a gene: 9.

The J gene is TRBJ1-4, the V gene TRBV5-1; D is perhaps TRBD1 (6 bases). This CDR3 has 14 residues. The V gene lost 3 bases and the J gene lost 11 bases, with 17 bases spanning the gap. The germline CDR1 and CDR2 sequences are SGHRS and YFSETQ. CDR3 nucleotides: TGCGCCAGCAGCTCCGGGGGGGGGCTAGAGAAACTGTTTTTT. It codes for CASSSGGGLEKLFF.

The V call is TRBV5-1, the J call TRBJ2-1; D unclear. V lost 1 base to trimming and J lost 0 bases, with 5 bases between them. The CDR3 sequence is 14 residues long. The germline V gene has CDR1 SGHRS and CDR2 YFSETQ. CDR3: CASSLPSSYNEQFF. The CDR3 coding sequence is TGCGCCAGCAGCTTGCCCTCCTCCTACAATGAGCAGTTCTTC.

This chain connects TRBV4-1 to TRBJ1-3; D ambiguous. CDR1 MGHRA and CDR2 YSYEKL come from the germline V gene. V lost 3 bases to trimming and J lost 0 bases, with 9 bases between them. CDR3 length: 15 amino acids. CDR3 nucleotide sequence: TGCGCCAGCAGCCACGTGATCGGCTCTGGAAACACCATATATTTT. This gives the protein CASSHVIGSGNTIYF.

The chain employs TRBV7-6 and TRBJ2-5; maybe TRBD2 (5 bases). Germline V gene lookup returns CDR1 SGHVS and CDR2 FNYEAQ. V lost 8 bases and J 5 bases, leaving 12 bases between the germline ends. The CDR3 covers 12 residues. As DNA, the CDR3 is TGTGCCAGCGCTTTAAGAGGGGAGACCCAGTACTTC. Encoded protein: CASALRGETQYF.